Below, 12 T cell receptor beta chains from the same sample are listed, as sequenced in a study of blood T cell repertoires in COVID-19. TCRdb keeps only in-frame clones here, not all; method: immunoSEQ multiplex PCR. The profile shows 280,000 or so clones, around 90% of them singletons. Sequences were obtained from PBMCs or T cells enriched from blood (not recorded which). The receptor source for this set is a woman in her 40s who had recovered from COVID-19.

The gene calls are TRBV7-8 and TRBJ2-1; 10 nucleotides line up with TRBD1. CDR1 SGHVS and CDR2 FQNEAQ come from the germline V gene. This CDR3 has 16 amino acids. With 5 bases clipped from V and 8 bases from J, the junction kept 12 bases outside the gene matches. DNA of the CDR3: TGTGCCAGCAGCCAAACGGACAGGGGGAGGTTGTATGAGCAGTTCTTC. Protein sequence: CASSQTDRGRLYEQFF.

The chain is built from TRBV3-1 (or the pseudogene TRBV3-2) and TRBJ1-1, with D possibly being TRBD1 (6 bases). The germline V gene has CDR1 LGHDT and CDR2 YNNKEL (reference sequence). V lost 4 bases, J lost 2 bases, and 11 bases lay in between. This CDR3 region has 14 residues. As DNA, the CDR3 is TGTGCCAGCAGCCGCCGGACAGCCAACACTGAAGCTTTCTTT. Protein: CASSRRTANTEAFF.

The chain combines TRBV27 with TRBJ2-7, with TRBD2 matching 9 bases. The CDR3 sequence is 14 residues long. From germline, CDR1 is MNHEY and CDR2 SMNVEV (reference sequence). J was trimmed by 4 bases and V by 3 bases; bases with no gene match: 4. The CDR3 reads CASSFAGGPYEQYF. The CDR3, as DNA: TGTGCCAGCAGTTTCGCGGGAGGGCCGTACGAGCAGTACTTC.

The gene calls are TRBV4-3 and TRBJ1-2, with D uncertain. The V gene's germline CDR1 is LGHNA and CDR2 YSLEER. CDR3 length: 15 amino acids. V was cut by 1 base and J by 4 bases, with 13 bases left in between. CDR3 residues: CASSQAEGGGYGYTF. The CDR3 DNA reads as TGCGCCAGCAGCCAAGCAGAGGGTGGCGGCTATGGCTACACCTTC.

The chain employs TRBV23-1 and TRBJ1-5, with D possibly being TRBD1 (5 bases). TRBV23-1 belongs to the ORF category, with a function that is uncertain. This CDR3 contains 16 residues. Trimming cost V 0 bases and J 1 base, with 10 bases left between them. The CDR3 sequence: CASSQSGQGSNQPQHF. CDR3 sequence (DNA): TGCGCCAGCAGTCAATCGGGGCAGGGCAGCAATCAGCCCCAGCATTTT.

The rearrangement links TRBV5-1 to TRBJ2-3, with TRBD2 matching 9 bases. J was trimmed by 1 base and V by 6 bases; bases with no gene match: 3. The CDR3 sequence is 14 residues long. CDR1 is SGHRS, CDR2 YFSETQ, per germline. This CDR3 is CASKPSGGTDTQYF. CDR3 in DNA: TGCGCCAGCAAGCCTAGCGGGGGCACAGATACGCAGTATTTT.

With respect to this clone: The junction differs from germline at one of its ends, possibly a read error. The chain employs TRBV7-6 and TRBJ2-7; TRBD2 matches 12 bases. Looked up from germline, CDR1 is SGHVS and CDR2 is FNYEAQ. This CDR3 region has 15 residues. The CDR3 protein is CASSLAGGSSYEQYF. The DNA for the CDR3 is TGTGCCAGCAGCCTAGCGGGAGGGAGCTCCTACGAGCAGTACTTC.

This sequence joins TRBV11-2 and TRBJ2-7, with a possible D match to TRBD1 (5 bases). V was cut by 1 base and J by 4 bases, with 14 bases left in between. From germline, CDR1 is SGHAT and CDR2 FQNNGV. The CDR3 is made up of 15 amino acids. CDR3 residues: CASSLGGGAPYEQYF. In DNA, the CDR3 is TGTGCCAGCAGCTTAGGGGGCGGCGCGCCTTACGAGCAGTACTTC. Full variable domain (outside the CDR3, taken from reference TRBV11-2 and TRBJ2-7): EAGVAQSPRYKIIEKRQSVAFWCNPISGHATLYWYQQILGQGPKLLIQFQNNGVVDDSQLPKDRFSAERLKGVDSTLKIQPAKLEDSAVYLCASSLGGGAPYEQYFGPGTRLTVT.

This clone turned up a few times. The chain recombines TRBV11-2 with TRBJ2-7, with 8 bases identical to TRBD1. With V trimmed by 2 bases and J by 2 bases, 2 bases remained unmatched. The CDR3 runs 14 residues. The V gene's germline CDR1 is SGHAT and CDR2 FQNNGV. The CDR3, as DNA: TGTGCCAGCAGCTTAATACAGGGGGCCTACGAGCAGTACTTC. The encoded protein is CASSLIQGAYEQYF.

This rearrangement joins TRBV3-1 (or the pseudogene TRBV3-2) to TRBJ2-2, with 10 positions matching TRBD1. V shed 4 bases and J 4 bases; nucleotides not matched to a gene: 6. This CDR3 is built from 16 residues. CDR1 is LGHDT and CDR2 is YNNKEL in the germline V gene (reference sequence). CDR3 DNA sequence: TGTGCCAGCAGCCCTGACGGGACAGGGGTCACCGGGGAGCTGTTTTTT. Amino acid sequence: CASSPDGTGVTGELFF.

V is TRBV5-1 and J is TRBJ2-2; D is possibly TRBD2 (6 bases). This CDR3 spans 15 amino acids. V was clipped by 0 bases and J by 5 bases, with 11 bases between them. Germline V gene lookup returns CDR1 SGHRS and CDR2 YFSETQ. CDR3 coding DNA: TGCGCCAGCAGCTTGGCACTAGCCCGAACCGGGGAGCTGTTTTTT. This encodes CASSLALARTGELFF.

The chain uses TRBV9 and TRBJ2-1, with 8 positions matching TRBD2. Germline CDR1 is SGDLS and CDR2 is YYNGEE. The CDR3 loop spans 18 amino acids. Trimming cost V 3 bases and J 0 bases; bases outside gene matches: 11. CDR3 nucleotide sequence: TGTGCCAGCAGCGATCGGGCTAGCGGGTCTCACTCCTACAATGAGCAGTTCTTC. This encodes CASSDRASGSHSYNEQFF.